Shown below are 24 T cell receptor beta chains from a single sample sequenced in a study of T cells in localized non-small cell lung cancer. Method: immunoSEQ multiplex PCR; TCRdb's copy keeps in-frame clones and lacks some. The sample contains 52,000 or so clones, approximately 88% of which appear only once. The source was peripheral blood mononuclear cells, collected before any cancer treatment. Receptors were obtained from a man aged 40 to 70 with stage III lung adenocarcinoma.

This rearrangement joins TRBV19 to TRBJ1-4; D is unclear. The ends were cut back, 2 bases at V and 4 bases at J, with 11 bases in the middle. CDR1 is LNHDA and CDR2 is SQIVND in the germline V gene (reference sequence). CDR3 length equals 15 residues. This CDR3 reads CASSIRTTFNEKLFF. In nucleotides, the CDR3 is TGTGCCAGTAGTATAAGAACGACCTTTAATGAAAAACTGTTTTTT.

In nucleotides, the CDR3 is TGTGCCAGCAGTTACCGGACGGGGGGAATGGAGCAGTACTTC. Translated: CASSYRTGGMEQYF. The chain uses TRBV6-5 and TRBJ2-7; 7 nucleotides line up with TRBD2. The CDR3 has 14 amino acids. The ends lost 2 bases at V and 7 bases at J; junction bases unmatched: 8. CDR1 and CDR2 from the germline V gene are MNHEY and SVGAGI.

V gene TRBV5-1 combines with J gene TRBJ1-1; 7 bases fit TRBD1. Germline V lookup: CDR1 SGHRS, CDR2 YFSETQ. Germline trimming cut 3 bases from V and 7 bases from J; bases unmatched to any gene: 12. This CDR3 is built from 15 residues. DNA for the CDR3: TGCGCCAGCAGCTCCCGACAGGGTAGTTTCGGTGAAGCTTTCTTT. Protein product: CASSSRQGSFGEAFF.

This clone is a singleton in its sample. The chain combines TRBV4-3 with TRBJ1-4; no clear D gene. The V end was cut by 0 bases, the J end by 0 bases, with 5 bases between. The CDR3 covers 15 residues. Per germline, CDR1 LGHNA and CDR2 YSLEER. In nucleotides, the CDR3 is TGCGCCAGCAGCCAAGAATTTGCAACTAATGAAAAACTGTTTTTT. Amino acids: CASSQEFATNEKLFF.

This clone appeared a few times. The CDR3 spells CASSLDRGLGNTIYF. The DNA of the CDR3 is TGTGCCAGCAGCCTGGACAGGGGGCTGGGAAACACCATATATTTT. The V and J genes are TRBV11-2 and TRBJ1-3, with 11 bases matching TRBD1. The V gene end was trimmed by 5 bases and the J gene end by 4 bases; junction bases not matched to a gene: 4. This CDR3 comprises 15 residues. Per the germline V gene, CDR1 is SGHAT and CDR2 is FQNNGV.

J is TRBJ1-1 and V is TRBV4-3, with a weak D call TRBD1 (5 bases). With 0 bases removed from V and 4 bases from J, the gap between germline ends came to 9 bases. Germline CDR1 reads LGHNA; CDR2 reads YSLEER. This CDR3 spans 14 amino acids. CDR3 bases: TGCGCCAGCAGCCAAGAGGCAGGGCGCACTGAAGCTTTCTTT. Translated: CASSQEAGRTEAFF.

This chain uses TRBV19 with TRBJ2-1; 7 nucleotides line up with TRBD1. CDR1 and CDR2 from the germline V gene are LNHDA and SQIVND (reference sequence). The CDR3 length is 12 residues. V was clipped by 5 bases and J by 9 bases; unmatched bases: 4. CDR3 coding DNA: TGTGCCAGTAGTGCCCGACAGGGTGAGCAGTTCTTC. This codes for CASSARQGEQFF.

This rearrangement joins TRBV9 to TRBJ2-1; 7 bases fit TRBD1. This CDR3 spans 13 amino acids. The V gene's germline CDR1 is SGDLS and CDR2 YYNGEE. V lost 1 base, J lost 12 bases, and 7 bases stayed unmatched. The CDR3 region has the DNA TGTGCCAGCAGCGTACGTGGACAGGTTAGGCAGTTCTTC. The encoded protein is CASSVRGQVRQFF.

The chain links TRBV30 to TRBJ2-1, with 8 bases fitting TRBD2. This CDR3 region has 12 residues. Germline lookup yields CDR1 GTSNPN and CDR2 SVGIG (reference sequence). CDR3 nucleotide sequence: TGTGCTGGGACTAGTGCTGCCAATGAGCAGTTCTTC. Residues: CAGTSAANEQFF.

This chain uses TRBV29-1 with TRBJ2-5; tentative D call: TRBD2 (6 bases). CDR3 length equals 12 residues. CDR1 and CDR2 from the germline V gene are SQVTM and ANQGSEA. With 4 bases removed from V and 5 bases from J, the gap between germline ends came to 11 bases. CDR3 loop: CSVGVLAETQYF. DNA for the CDR3: TGCAGCGTTGGAGTTCTAGCGGAGACCCAGTACTTC. The variable domain in full, completed from reference TRBV29-1 and TRBJ2-5, reads SAVISQKPSRDICQRGTSLTIQCQVDSQVTMMFWYRQQPGQSLTLIATANQGSEATYESGFVIDKFPISRPNLTFSTLTVSNMSPEDSSIYLCSVGVLAETQYFGPGTRLLVL.

The chain employs TRBV21-1 and TRBJ1-2; the table calls TRBD1, which could not be checked here. TRBV21-1 is a recognized pseudogene. This CDR3 has 15 residues. Here the CDR3 reads CASNKRAGQSYGYTF. The DNA for the CDR3 is TGTGCCAGCAACAAACGGGCAGGACAGTCCTATGGCTACACCTTC.

This clone has a handful of counts. The DNA for the CDR3 is TGTGCCAGCAGCTTAGATGTCGTTTACGAGCAGTACTTC. This encodes CASSLDVVYEQYF. The chain has TRBV11-3 and TRBJ2-7; no reliable D call. CDR1 is SGHNT and CDR2 is YENEEA in the germline V gene. The CDR3 loop spans 13 amino acids. V lost 0 bases and J lost 4, with 7 bases in between. The variable domain in full, with the rest retrieved from reference TRBV11-3 and TRBJ2-7, is EAGVVQSPRYKIIEKKQPVAFWCNPISGHNTLYWYLQNLGQGPELLIRYENEEAVDDSQLPKDRFSAERLKGVDSTLKIQPAELGDSAVYLCASSLDVVYEQYFGPGTRLTVT.

The CDR3 sequence: CASSLASPNEQFF. As DNA, the CDR3 is TGTGCCAGCAGCTTGGCTAGCCCCAATGAGCAGTTCTTC. The gene calls are TRBV7-9 and TRBJ2-1; maybe TRBD2 (5 bases). Trimming cost V 3 bases and J 6 bases, with 9 bases left between them. Germline CDR1 and CDR2: SEHNR and FQNEAQ (reference sequence). The CDR3 spans 13 residues.

The chain combines TRBV4-3 with TRBJ1-4, with no clear D. Germline-derived CDR1 and CDR2 are LGHNA and YSLEER. This CDR3 has 14 residues. V lost 1 base and J 5 bases, leaving 8 bases between the germline ends. The CDR3 reads CASSQAGRNEKLFF. The CDR3, as DNA: TGCGCCAGCAGCCAAGCCGGGAGAAATGAAAAACTGTTTTTT.

This clone was found a few times. The chain is built from TRBV9 and TRBJ2-1, with 9 bases identical to TRBD1. This CDR3 is built from 15 residues. The V segment lost 0 bases and the J segment 4 bases; nucleotides outside the gene matches: 2. Germline CDR1 reads SGDLS; CDR2 reads YYNGEE. CDR3 residues: CASSVAGTGYNEQFF. In DNA form, the CDR3 reads TGTGCCAGCAGCGTAGCCGGGACAGGGTACAATGAGCAGTTCTTC.

This clone was found once. This sequence joins TRBV7-6 and TRBJ2-1; D is perhaps TRBD2 (5 bases). In germline, CDR1 is SGHVS, CDR2 FNYEAQ. V was trimmed by 3 bases and J by 7 bases, leaving 10 bases between them. This CDR3 has 13 residues. For the CDR3, the DNA is TGTGCCAGCAGCTTTCGGGGTGGGAATGAGCAGTTCTTC. Encoded protein: CASSFRGGNEQFF.

The chain has TRBV11-3 and TRBJ2-1, with D hard to call. Germline CDR1 SGHNT, CDR2 YENEEA. V was cut by 3 bases and J by 9 bases, with 9 bases left in between. The CDR3 is made up of 12 amino acids. The CDR3 region is CASSFPLSEQFF. The CDR3 DNA follows: TGTGCCAGCAGCTTCCCCCTCAGTGAGCAGTTCTTC.

CDR3 DNA: TGCGCCAGCAGCTTGGAGGGGAACACCGGGGAGCTGTTTTTT. It translates to CASSLEGNTGELFF. The genes are TRBV5-1 and TRBJ2-2; D is ambiguous. With 0 bases removed from V and 1 base from J, the gap between germline ends came to 4 bases. CDR1 and CDR2 from the germline V gene are SGHRS and YFSETQ. CDR3 length: 14 amino acids.

This chain links TRBV9 with TRBJ2-6; possible D gene TRBD1, 6 bases. The V and J ends lost 3 bases and 4 bases respectively, with 11 bases between them. CDR1 is SGDLS, CDR2 YYNGEE, per germline. This CDR3 comprises 15 residues. The CDR3 bases are TGTGCCAGCAGCGCCCAGGGGACCGGGGCCAACGTCCTGACTTTC. Encoded protein: CASSAQGTGANVLTF.

This chain joins TRBV7-9 and TRBJ2-1, with 11 bases identical to TRBD2. The CDR3 is made up of 16 amino acids. CDR1 and CDR2 from the germline V gene are SEHNR and FQNEAQ (reference sequence). The V gene end was trimmed by 5 bases and the J gene end by 4 bases; junction bases not matched to a gene: 7. The CDR3 sequence: CASSPPGTSGYNEQFF. The CDR3 DNA reads TGTGCCAGCAGCCCTCCCGGGACTAGCGGTTACAATGAGCAGTTCTTC.

The rearrangement links TRBV7-3 to TRBJ2-2, with D possibly matching TRBD2 (5 bases). CDR1 and CDR2 from the germline V gene are SGHTA and FQGTGA. The CDR3 has 14 amino acids. V lost 2 bases, J lost 1 base, and 5 bases lay in between. The CDR3: CASSLEGNTGELFF. CDR3 DNA: TGTGCCAGCAGCTTAGAGGGGAACACCGGGGAGCTGTTTTTT.

The J gene is TRBJ2-7, the V gene TRBV4-1, with D possibly being TRBD2 (6 bases). CDR1 and CDR2 from the germline V gene are MGHRA and YSYEKL. Trimming took 1 base from V and 3 from J, leaving 13 bases between them. This CDR3 region has 15 residues. The CDR3 region has the DNA TGCGCCAGCAGCCAAGGTCCGGGAGACCTCTACGAGCAGTACTTC. Amino acid sequence: CASSQGPGDLYEQYF.

The chain carries TRBV2 and TRBJ1-2; TRBD1 matches at 9 bases. The germline CDR1 and CDR2 sequences are SNHLY and FYNNEI. CDR3 length: 14 residues. Trimming at V came to 2 bases and at J to 8 bases, leaving 6 bases not matched to a gene. The CDR3 region is CASSESTGGQGYTF. The CDR3, as DNA: TGTGCCAGCAGTGAATCGACAGGGGGTCAAGGCTACACCTTC.

This clone was observed once. The chain links TRBV12-5 to TRBJ2-5; no firm D call. Trimming took 2 bases from V and 4 from J, leaving 8 bases between them. Germline CDR1 reads LGHNT; CDR2 reads FRNRAP. The length of the CDR3 is 13 residues. The CDR3 loop is CASGLPSPETQYF. The CDR3 coding sequence is TGTGCTAGTGGTTTGCCCTCCCCAGAGACCCAGTACTTC.